This T cell receptor (beta chain) was recovered during a study of T cell responses to AZD1222 COVID-19 vaccine. Findings and limits, study-wide: CD4 TCRs associated with vaccination spanned spike, dominating at 160-218 and 743-854.

As regards this clone: Antigen: not known.

Trimming removed 3 bases at V and 5 bases at J, with 14 bases between. The CDR3 is made up of 13 amino acids. Per germline, CDR1 GTSNPN and CDR2 SVGIG (reference sequence). The protocol was immunoSEQ multiplex PCR, while the TCRdb copy is restricted to in-frame clones and leaves out a portion. The sample consists of some 130,000 clones, just under 95% of them appearing once. Sample: peripheral blood, taken 28 days after the second AZD1222 dose. This chain uses TRBV30 with TRBJ2-7; D unresolved. The clonotype comes from an adult who received the AZD1222 COVID-19 vaccine. The CDR3 nucleotides are TGTGCCTGGAGAAAGGGTTCTGGGAACGAGCAGTACTTC. This translates into CAWRKGSGNEQYF.